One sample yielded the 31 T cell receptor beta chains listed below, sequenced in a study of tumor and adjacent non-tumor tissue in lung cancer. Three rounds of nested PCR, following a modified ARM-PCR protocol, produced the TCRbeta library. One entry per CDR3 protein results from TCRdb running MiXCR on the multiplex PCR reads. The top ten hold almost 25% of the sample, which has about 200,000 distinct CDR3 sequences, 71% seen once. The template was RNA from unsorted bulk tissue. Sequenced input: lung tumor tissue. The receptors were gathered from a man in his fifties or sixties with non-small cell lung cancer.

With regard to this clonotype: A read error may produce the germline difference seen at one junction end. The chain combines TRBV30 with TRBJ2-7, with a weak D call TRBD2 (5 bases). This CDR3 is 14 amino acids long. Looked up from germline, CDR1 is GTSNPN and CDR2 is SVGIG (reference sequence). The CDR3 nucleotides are TGTGCCTGGGGTGTTTCGGAGCGGCTCTACGAGCAGTACTTC. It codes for CAWGVSERLYEQYF.

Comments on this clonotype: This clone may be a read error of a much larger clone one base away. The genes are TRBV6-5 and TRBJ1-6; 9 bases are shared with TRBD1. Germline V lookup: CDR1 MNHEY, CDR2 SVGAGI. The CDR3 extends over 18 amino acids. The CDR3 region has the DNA TGTGCCAGCAGTTACGGTAGCACAGGGGGCGCCCCAAACTCACCCATCCACTTT. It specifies CASSYGSTGGAPNSPIHF.

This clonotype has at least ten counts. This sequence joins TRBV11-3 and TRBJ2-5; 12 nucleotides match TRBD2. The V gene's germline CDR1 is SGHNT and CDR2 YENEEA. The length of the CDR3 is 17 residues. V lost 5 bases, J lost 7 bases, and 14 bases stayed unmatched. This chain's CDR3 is CASSPLGGLAGLGTQYF. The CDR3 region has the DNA TGTGCCAGCAGCCCTCTGGGGGGACTAGCGGGCCTGGGGACCCAGTACTTC.

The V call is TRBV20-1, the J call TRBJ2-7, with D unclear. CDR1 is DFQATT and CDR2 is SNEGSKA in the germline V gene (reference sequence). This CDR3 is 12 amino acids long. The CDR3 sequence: CRVGPLGYEQYF. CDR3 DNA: TGCAGAGTAGGGCCACTTGGCTACGAGCAGTACTTC.

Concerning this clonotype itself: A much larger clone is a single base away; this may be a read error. The CDR3 sequence: CCANRARAQYF. The CDR3 region has the DNA TGCTGCGCCAACAGAGCCCGGGCCCAGTACTTC. The V gene is TRBV29-1, the J gene TRBJ2-5; D is ambiguous. The CDR3 contains 11 residues. Per germline, CDR1 SQVTM and CDR2 ANQGSEA. Combining the CDR3 with reference TRBV29-1 and TRBJ2-5 gives the whole variable domain SAVISQKPSRDICQRGTSLTIQCQVDSQVTMMFWYRQQPGQSLTLIATANQGSEATYESGFVIDKFPISRPNLTFSTLTVSNMSPEDSSIYLCCANRARAQYFGPGTRLLVL.

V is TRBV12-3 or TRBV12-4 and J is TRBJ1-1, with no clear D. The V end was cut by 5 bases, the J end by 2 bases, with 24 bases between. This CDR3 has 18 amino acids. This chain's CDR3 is CASSPPHSGIGFNTEAFF. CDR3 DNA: TGTGCCAGCAGTCCCCCCCACTCCGGGATAGGGTTTAACACTGAAGCTTTCTTT.

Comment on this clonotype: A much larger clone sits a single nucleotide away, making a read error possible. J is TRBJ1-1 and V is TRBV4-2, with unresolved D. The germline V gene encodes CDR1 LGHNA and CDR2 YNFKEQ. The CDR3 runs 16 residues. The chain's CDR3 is CASSQLAARAATKAFF. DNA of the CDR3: TGTGCCAGCAGCCAACTCGCCGCGAGGGCGGCCACTAAAGCTTTCTTT.

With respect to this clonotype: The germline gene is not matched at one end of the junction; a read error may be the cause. The CDR3 reads CPSSPRTGNETEQYF. In DNA, the CDR3 is TGTCCCAGCAGTCCCCGGACAGGTAACGAAACGGAGCAGTACTTC. This chain uses TRBV11-3 with TRBJ2-7; TRBD1 aligns across 7 bases. Germline values: CDR1 SGHNT, CDR2 YENEEA. The CDR3 has 15 amino acids.

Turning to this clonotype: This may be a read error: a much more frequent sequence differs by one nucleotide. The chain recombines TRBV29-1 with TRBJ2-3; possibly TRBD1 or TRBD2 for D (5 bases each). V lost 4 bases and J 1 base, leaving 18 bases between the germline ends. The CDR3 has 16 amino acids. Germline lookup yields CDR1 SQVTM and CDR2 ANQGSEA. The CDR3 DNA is TGCAGCGTTGCCGGGGACGCCGGGTCCCGCACAGATACGCAGTATTTT. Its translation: CSVAGDAGSRTDTQYF.

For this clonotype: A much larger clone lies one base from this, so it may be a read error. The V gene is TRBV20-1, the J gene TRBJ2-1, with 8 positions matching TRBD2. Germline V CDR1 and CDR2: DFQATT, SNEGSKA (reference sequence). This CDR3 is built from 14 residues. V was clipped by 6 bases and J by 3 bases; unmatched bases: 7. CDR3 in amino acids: CSANQRGFYNEQFF. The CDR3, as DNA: TGCAGTGCCAATCAGCGGGGGTTCTACAATGAGCAGTTCTTC.

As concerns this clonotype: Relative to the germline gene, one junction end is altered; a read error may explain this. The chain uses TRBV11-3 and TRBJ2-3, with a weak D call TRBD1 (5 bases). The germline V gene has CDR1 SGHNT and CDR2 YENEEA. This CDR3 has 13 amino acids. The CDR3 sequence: CARSLRTISREYF. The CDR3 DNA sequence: TGTGCCAGGAGCTTAAGGACCATCTCCAGGGAGTATTTT.

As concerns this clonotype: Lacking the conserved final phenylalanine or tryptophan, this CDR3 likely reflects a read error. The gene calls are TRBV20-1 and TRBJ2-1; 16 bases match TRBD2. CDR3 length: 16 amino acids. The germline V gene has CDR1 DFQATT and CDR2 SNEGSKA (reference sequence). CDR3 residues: CSAREGLAGGDNEQFY. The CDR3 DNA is TGCAGTGCTAGGGAGGGACTAGCGGGGGGGGACAATGAACAGTTCTAC.

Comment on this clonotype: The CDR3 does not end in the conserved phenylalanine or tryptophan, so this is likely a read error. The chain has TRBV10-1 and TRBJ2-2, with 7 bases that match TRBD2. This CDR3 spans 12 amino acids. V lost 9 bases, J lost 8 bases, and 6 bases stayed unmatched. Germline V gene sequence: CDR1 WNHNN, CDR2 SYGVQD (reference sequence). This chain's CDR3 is CASGRTRGELFY. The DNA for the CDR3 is TGCGCCAGTGGAAGGACTAGAGGGGAGCTGTTTTAT.

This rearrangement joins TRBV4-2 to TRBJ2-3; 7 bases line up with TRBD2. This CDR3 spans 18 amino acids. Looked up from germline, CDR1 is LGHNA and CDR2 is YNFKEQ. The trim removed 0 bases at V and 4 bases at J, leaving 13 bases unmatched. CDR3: CASSQEFGGGIVADTQYF. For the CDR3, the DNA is TGTGCCAGCAGCCAAGAATTTGGCGGGGGTATTGTCGCAGATACGCAGTATTTT.

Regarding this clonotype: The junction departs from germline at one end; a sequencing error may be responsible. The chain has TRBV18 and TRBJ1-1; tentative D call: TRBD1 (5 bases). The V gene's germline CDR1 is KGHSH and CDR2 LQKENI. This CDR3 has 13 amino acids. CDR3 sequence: CAGSPSRDADPFF. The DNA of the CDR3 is TGTGCCGGCTCCCCTTCGAGGGACGCTGACCCTTTCTTT.

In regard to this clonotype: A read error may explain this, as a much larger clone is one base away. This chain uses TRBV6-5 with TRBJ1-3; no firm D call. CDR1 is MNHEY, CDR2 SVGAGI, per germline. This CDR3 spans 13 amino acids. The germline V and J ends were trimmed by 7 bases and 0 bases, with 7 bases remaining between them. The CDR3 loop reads CASKKGSGNTIYF. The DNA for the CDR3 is TGTGCCAGCAAGAAGGGCTCTGGAAACACCATATATTTT.

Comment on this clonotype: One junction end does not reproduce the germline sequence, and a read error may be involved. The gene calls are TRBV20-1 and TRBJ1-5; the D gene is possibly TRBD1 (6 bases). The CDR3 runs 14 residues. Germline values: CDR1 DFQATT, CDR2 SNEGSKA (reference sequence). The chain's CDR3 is CIAKPSGVDQPQHF. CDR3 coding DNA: TGCATTGCTAAGCCTTCAGGGGTTGATCAGCCCCAGCATTTT.

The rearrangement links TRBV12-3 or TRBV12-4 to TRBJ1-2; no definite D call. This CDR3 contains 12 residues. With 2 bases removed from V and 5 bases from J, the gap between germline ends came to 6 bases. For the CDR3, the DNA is TGTGCCAGCAGTTTAACCGAGTATGGCTACACCTTC. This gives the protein CASSLTEYGYTF.

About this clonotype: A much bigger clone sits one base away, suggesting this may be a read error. DNA of the CDR3: TGTGCCTGGAGTACCGGGACAGAGATTCAGCCCCAGCATTTT. It codes for CAWSTGTEIQPQHF. The chain joins TRBV30 to TRBJ1-5, with 7 bases matching TRBD1. V dropped 2 bases and J dropped 6; count of bases not matched to a gene: 7. The CDR3 covers 14 residues. Germline lookup yields CDR1 GTSNPN and CDR2 SVGIG (reference sequence).

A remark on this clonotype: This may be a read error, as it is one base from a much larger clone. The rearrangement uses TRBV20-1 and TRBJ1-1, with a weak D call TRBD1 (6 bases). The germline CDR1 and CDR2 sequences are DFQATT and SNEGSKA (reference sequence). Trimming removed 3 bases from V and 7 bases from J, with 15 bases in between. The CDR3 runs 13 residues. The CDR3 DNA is TGCAGTGCTAGTCCGGGGGCGGTCATTGAAGCTTTCTTT. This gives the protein CSASPGAVIEAFF.

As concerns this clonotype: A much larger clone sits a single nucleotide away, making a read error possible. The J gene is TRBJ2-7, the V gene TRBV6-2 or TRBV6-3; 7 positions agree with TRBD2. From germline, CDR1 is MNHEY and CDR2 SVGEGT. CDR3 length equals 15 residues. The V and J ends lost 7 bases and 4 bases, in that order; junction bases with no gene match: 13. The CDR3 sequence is CASTDPTSRRYEQYF. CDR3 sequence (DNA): TGTGCCAGCACCGACCCGACTAGCCGAAGGTACGAGCAGTACTTC.

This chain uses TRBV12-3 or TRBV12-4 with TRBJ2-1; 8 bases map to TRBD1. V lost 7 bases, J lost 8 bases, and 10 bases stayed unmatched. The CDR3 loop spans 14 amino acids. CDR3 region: CASTLRDRLHEQFF. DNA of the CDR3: TGTGCCAGCACCCTCCGGGACAGGCTCCATGAGCAGTTCTTC.

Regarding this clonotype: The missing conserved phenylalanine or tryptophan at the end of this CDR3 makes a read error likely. The CDR3 DNA reads as TGTGCCAGTAGATGGAGCGGGCCGGACAATGAGCAGTTCTTA. Its translation: CASRWSGPDNEQFL. V is TRBV11-3 and J is TRBJ2-1; possible D gene TRBD2, 6 bases. Trimming took off 9 bases at V and 5 bases at J, with 17 bases between the two ends. The CDR3 loop spans 14 amino acids. The germline gives CDR1 SGHNT, CDR2 YENEEA.

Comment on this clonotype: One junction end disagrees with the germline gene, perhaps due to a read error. CDR3 in amino acids: CASSLGPTSSYEQYF. The CDR3 DNA follows: TGTGCCAGTAGCTTAGGGCCGACAAGCTCCTACGAGCAGTACTTC. V gene TRBV11-2 combines with J gene TRBJ2-7, with D unresolved. The germline V gene encodes CDR1 SGHAT and CDR2 FQNNGV. CDR3 length equals 15 residues. Variable domain in full (rest from reference TRBV11-2 and TRBJ2-7): EAGVAQSPRYKIIEKRQSVAFWCNPISGHATLYWYQQILGQGPKLLIQFQNNGVVDDSQLPKDRFSAERLKGVDSTLKIQPAKLEDSAVYLCASSLGPTSSYEQYFGPGTRLTVT.

The CDR3 nucleotides are TGCAGCGTTGAAGATAGGGGTTGGGGGGAAGGAGAGCAGTACTTC. It encodes CSVEDRGWGEGEQYF. The chain has TRBV29-1 and TRBJ2-7, with TRBD2 as a possible D gene (6 bases). Per the germline V gene, CDR1 is SQVTM and CDR2 is ANQGSEA. The CDR3 totals 15 residues. The V end was cut by 0 bases, the J end by 7 bases, with 19 bases between.

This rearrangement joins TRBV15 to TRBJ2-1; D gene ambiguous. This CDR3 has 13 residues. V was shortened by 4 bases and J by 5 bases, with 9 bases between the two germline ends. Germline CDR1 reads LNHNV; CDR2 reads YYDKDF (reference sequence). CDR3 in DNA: TGTGCCACCAGCATTCGGACGGACAATGAGCAGTTCTTC. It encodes CATSIRTDNEQFF.

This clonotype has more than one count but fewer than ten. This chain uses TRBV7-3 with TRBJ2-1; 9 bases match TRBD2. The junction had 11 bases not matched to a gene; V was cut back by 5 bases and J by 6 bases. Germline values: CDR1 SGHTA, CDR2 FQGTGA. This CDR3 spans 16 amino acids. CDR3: CASSKGGLAGSNEQFF. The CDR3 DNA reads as TGTGCCAGCAGCAAAGGGGGACTAGCCGGATCCAATGAGCAGTTCTTC.

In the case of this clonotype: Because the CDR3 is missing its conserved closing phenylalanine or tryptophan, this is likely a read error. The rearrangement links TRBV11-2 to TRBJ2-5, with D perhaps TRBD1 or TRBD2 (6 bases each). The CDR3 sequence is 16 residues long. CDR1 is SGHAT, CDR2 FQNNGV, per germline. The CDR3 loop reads CASSSTMGGPKENQYL. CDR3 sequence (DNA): TGTGCCAGCAGCTCCACAATGGGGGGCCCAAAGGAGAACCAGTACCTC.

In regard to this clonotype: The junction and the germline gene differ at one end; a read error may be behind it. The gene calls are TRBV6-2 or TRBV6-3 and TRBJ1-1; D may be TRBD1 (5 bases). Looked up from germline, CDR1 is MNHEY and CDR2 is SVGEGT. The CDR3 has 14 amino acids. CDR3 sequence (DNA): TGTGACAGCAGTTACTCCTACGGGGACTCTGAAGCTTTCTTT. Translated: CDSSYSYGDSEAFF.

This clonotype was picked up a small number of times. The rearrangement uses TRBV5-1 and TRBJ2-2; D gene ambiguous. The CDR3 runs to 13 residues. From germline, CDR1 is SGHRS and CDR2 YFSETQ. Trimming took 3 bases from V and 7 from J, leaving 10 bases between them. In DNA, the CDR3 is TGCGCCAGCAGCTCCAATATAGTCGGGGAGCTGTTTTTT. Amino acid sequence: CASSSNIVGELFF.

The CDR3 sequence is CASSQDPQGNYGYTF. For the CDR3, the DNA is TGCGCCAGCAGCCAAGACCCACAGGGCAATTATGGCTACACCTTC. This chain uses TRBV4-3 with TRBJ1-2; D is possibly TRBD1 (6 bases). Germline loops: CDR1 LGHNA, CDR2 YSLEER. The CDR3 sequence is 15 residues long. Trimming removed 0 bases at V and 5 bases at J, with 13 bases between.